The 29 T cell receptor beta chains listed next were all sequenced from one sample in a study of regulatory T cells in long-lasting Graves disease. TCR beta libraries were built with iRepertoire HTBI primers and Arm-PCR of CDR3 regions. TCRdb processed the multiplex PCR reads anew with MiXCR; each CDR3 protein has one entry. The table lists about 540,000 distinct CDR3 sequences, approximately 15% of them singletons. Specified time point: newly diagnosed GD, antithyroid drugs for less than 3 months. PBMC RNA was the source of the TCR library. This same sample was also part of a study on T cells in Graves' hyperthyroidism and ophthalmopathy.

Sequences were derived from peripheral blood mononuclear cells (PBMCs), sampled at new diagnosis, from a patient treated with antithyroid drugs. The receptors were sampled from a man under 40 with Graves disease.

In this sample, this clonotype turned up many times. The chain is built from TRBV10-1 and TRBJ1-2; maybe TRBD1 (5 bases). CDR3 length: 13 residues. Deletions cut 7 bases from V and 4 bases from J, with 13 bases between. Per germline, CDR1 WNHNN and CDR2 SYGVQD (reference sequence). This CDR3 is CASNDGQSYGYTF. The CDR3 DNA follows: TGCGCCAGCAATGACGGACAATCCTATGGCTACACCTTC.

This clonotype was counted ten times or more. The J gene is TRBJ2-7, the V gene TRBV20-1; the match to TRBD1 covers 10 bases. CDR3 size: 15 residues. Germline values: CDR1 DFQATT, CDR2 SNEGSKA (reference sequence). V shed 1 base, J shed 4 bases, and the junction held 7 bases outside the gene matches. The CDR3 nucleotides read TGCAGTGCTAGAGGGCGGGGACAGGGGATGTACGAGCAGTACTTC. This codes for CSARGRGQGMYEQYF.

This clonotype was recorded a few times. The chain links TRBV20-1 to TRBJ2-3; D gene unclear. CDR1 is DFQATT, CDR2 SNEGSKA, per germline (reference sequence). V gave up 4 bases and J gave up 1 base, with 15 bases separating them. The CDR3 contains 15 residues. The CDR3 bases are TGCAGTGCTATCCTACACAACATGGGCACAGATACGCAGTATTTT. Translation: CSAILHNMGTDTQYF.

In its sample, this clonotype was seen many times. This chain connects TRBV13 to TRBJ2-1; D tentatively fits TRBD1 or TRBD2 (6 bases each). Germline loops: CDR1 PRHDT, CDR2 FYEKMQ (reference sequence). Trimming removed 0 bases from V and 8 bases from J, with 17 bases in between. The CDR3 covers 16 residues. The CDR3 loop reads CASSLGVRAGGYEQFF. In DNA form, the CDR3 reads TGTGCCAGCAGCTTAGGCGTTCGGGCCGGGGGCTATGAGCAGTTCTTC.

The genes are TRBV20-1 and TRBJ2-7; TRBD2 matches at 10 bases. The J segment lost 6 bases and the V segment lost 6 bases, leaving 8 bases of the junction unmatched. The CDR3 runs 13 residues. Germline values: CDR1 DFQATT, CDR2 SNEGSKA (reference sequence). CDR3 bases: TGCAGTGCAACCGGGACTAGCGAAAGCGAGCAGTACTTC. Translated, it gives CSATGTSESEQYF.

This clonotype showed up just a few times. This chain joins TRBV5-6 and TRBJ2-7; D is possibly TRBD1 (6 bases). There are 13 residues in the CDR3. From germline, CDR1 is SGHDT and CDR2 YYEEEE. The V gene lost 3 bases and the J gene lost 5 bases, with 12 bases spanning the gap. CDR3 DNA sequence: TGTGCCAGCAGCTGGACAGCTCAGGACGAGCAGTACTTC. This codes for CASSWTAQDEQYF. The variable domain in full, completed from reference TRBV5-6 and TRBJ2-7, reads DAGVTQSPTHLIKTRGQQVTLRCSPKSGHDTVSWYQQALGQGPQFIFQYYEEEERQRGNFPDRFSGHQFPNYSSELNVNALLLGDSALYLCASSWTAQDEQYFGPGTRLTVT.

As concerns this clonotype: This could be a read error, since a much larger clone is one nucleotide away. In nucleotides, the CDR3 is TGTGCCAGCGGGAGAATGGGGGGGGGAGAGGCCCAGTACTTC. Translating gives CASGRMGGGEAQYF. The rearrangement uses TRBV2 and TRBJ2-5, with 7 bases that match TRBD2. The germline gives CDR1 SNHLY, CDR2 FYNNEI. This CDR3 region has 14 residues.

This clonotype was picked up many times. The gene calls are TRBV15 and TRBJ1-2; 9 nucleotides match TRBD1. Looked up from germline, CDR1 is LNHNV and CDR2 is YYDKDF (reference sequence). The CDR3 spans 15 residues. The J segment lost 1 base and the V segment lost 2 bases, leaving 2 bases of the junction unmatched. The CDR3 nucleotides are TGTGCCACCAGCAGACCGGGACAGGGTAACTATGGCTACACCTTC. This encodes CATSRPGQGNYGYTF.

The CDR3 coding sequence is TGTGCCAGCAGCTCCCAACCGGGGGGAAGAGCTATAATAGAGCAGTACTTC. Its protein is CASSSQPGGRAIIEQYF. This chain connects TRBV5-4 to TRBJ2-7; 7 bases map to TRBD2. The CDR3 sequence is 17 residues long. Trimming at V came to 3 bases and at J to 7 bases, leaving 19 bases not matched to a gene. The germline gives CDR1 SGHNT, CDR2 YYREEE (reference sequence).

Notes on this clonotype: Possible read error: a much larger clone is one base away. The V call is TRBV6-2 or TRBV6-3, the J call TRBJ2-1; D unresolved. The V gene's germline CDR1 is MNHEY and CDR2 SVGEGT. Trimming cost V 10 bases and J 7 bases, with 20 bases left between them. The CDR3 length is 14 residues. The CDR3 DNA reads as TGTGCCACCGCTAACGACTCTACCGTAAATGAGCAGTTCTTC. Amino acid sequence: CATANDSTVNEQFF.

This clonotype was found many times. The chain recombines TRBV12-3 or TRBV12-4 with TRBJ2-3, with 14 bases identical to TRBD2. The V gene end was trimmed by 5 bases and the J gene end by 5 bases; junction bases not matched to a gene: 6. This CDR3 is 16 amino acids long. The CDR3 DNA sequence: TGTGCCAGCAGTCCCCGACTAGCGGGAGGGGGAGATACGCAGTATTTT. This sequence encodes CASSPRLAGGGDTQYF.

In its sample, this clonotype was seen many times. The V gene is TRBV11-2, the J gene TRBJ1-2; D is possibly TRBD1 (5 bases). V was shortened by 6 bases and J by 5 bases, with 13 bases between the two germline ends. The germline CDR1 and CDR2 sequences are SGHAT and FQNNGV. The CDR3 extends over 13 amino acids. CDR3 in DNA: TGTGCCAGCAGTTCTCAGGGTCGGTATGGCTACACCTTC. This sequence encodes CASSSQGRYGYTF. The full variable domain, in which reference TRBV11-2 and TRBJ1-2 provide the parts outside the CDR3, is EAGVAQSPRYKIIEKRQSVAFWCNPISGHATLYWYQQILGQGPKLLIQFQNNGVVDDSQLPKDRFSAERLKGVDSTLKIQPAKLEDSAVYLCASSSQGRYGYTFGSGTRLTVV.

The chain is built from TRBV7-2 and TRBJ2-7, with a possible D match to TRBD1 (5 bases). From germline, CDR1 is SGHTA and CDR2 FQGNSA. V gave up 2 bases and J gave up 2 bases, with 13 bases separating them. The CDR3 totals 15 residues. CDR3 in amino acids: CASSLTQGGPYEQYF. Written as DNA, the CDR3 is TGTGCCAGCAGCTTAACGCAGGGTGGACCCTACGAGCAGTACTTC.

The CDR3 DNA is TGTGCCAGCAGCCCCTCCCTGGCGGGAAGCTCCTACAATGAGCAGTTCTTC. It encodes CASSPSLAGSSYNEQFF. The chain employs TRBV7-3 and TRBJ2-1; D perhaps matches TRBD2 (6 bases). The CDR3 covers 17 residues. In germline, CDR1 is SGHTA, CDR2 FQGTGA. The V end was cut by 5 bases, the J end by 0 bases, with 17 bases between.

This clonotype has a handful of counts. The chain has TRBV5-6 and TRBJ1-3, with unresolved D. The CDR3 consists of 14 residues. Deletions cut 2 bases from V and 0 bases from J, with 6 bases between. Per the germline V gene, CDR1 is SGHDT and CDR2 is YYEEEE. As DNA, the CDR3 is TGTGCCAGCAGCTTCTTCCCCTCTGGAAACACCATATATTTT. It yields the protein CASSFFPSGNTIYF. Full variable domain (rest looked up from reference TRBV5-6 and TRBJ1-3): DAGVTQSPTHLIKTRGQQVTLRCSPKSGHDTVSWYQQALGQGPQFIFQYYEEEERQRGNFPDRFSGHQFPNYSSELNVNALLLGDSALYLCASSFFPSGNTIYFGEGSWLTVV.

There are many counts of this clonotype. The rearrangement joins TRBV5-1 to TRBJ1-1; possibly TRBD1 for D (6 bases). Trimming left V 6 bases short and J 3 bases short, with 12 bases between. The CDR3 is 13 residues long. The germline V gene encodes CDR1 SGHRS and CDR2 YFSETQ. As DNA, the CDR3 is TGCGCCAGCACGCCACAGGGAGACACTGAAGCTTTCTTT. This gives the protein CASTPQGDTEAFF.

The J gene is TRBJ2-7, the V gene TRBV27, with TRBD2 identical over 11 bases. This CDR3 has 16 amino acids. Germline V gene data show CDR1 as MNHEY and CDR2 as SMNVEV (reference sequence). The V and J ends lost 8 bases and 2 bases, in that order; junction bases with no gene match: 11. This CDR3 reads CASATWTSGRAYEQYF. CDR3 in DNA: TGTGCCAGCGCAACTTGGACTAGCGGGCGAGCCTACGAGCAGTACTTC.

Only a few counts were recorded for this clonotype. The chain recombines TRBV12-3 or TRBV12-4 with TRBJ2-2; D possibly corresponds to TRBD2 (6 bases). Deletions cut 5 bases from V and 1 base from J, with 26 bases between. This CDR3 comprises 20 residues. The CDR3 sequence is CASSDLRVQASGWNTGELFF. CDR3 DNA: TGTGCCAGCAGTGATCTCCGGGTCCAAGCCAGCGGGTGGAACACCGGGGAGCTGTTTTTT.

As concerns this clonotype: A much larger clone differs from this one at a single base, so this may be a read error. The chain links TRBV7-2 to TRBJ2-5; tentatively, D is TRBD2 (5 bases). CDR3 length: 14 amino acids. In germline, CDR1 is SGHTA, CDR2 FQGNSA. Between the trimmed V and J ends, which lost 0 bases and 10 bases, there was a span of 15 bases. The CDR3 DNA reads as TGTGCCAGCAGCTTAGCGGTTTTCGATCGGGACCAGTACTTC. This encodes CASSLAVFDRDQYF. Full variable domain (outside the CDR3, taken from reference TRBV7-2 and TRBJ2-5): GAGVSQSPSNKVTEKGKDVELRCDPISGHTALYWYRQSLGQGLEFLIYFQGNSAPDKSGLPSDRFSAERTGGSVSTLTIQRTQQEDSAVYLCASSLAVFDRDQYFGPGTRLLVL.

The CDR3 DNA is TGTGCCAGCAGCCTAAACCGACAATGGGGGAGCAATTCACCCCTCCACTTT. This translates into CASSLNRQWGSNSPLHF. The chain combines TRBV11-2 with TRBJ1-6; weak D call: TRBD1 (5 bases). CDR1 SGHAT and CDR2 FQNNGV come from the germline V gene. This CDR3 spans 17 amino acids. Trimming took off 5 bases at V and 7 bases at J, with 21 bases between the two ends.

Written as DNA, the CDR3 is TGTGCCAGCAGCTTAGAACAGCCAAATTCACCCCTCCACTTT. This codes for CASSLEQPNSPLHF. The chain employs TRBV13 and TRBJ1-6; no reliable D call. Between the trimmed V and J ends, which lost 1 base and 7 bases, there was a span of 8 bases. CDR3 length: 14 residues. Germline V gene sequence: CDR1 PRHDT, CDR2 FYEKMQ (reference sequence).

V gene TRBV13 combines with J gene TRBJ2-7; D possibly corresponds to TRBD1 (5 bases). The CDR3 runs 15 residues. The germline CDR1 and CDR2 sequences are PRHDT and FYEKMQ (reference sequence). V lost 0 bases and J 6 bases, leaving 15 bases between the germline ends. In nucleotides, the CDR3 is TGTGCCAGCAGCTTAGGCCTACAGGATGGGGTCGAGCAGTACTTC. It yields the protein CASSLGLQDGVEQYF.

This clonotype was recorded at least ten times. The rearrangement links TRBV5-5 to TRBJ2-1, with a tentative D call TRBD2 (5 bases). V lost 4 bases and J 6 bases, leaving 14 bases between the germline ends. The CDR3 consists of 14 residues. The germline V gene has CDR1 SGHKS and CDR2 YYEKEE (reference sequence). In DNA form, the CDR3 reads TGTGCCAGCAGCCCCGGGGTTGTGGGCAATGAGCAGTTCTTC. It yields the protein CASSPGVVGNEQFF.

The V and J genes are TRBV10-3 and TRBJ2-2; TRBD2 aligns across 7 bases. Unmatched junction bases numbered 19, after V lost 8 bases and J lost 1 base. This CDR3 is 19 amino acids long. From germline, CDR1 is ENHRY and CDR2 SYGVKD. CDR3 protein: CAIPRAASGVLLNTGELFF. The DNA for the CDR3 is TGTGCCATCCCGCGCGCGGCTAGCGGAGTTCTATTGAACACCGGGGAGCTGTTTTTT.

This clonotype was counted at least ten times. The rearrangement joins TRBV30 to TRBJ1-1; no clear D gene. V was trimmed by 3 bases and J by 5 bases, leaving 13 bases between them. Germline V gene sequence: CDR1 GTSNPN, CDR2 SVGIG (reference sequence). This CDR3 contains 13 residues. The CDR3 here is CAWSPGIQTEAFF. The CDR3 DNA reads TGTGCCTGGAGCCCCGGGATTCAGACTGAAGCTTTCTTT. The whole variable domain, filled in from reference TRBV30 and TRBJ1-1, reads SQTIHQWPATLVQPVGSPLSLECTVEGTSNPNLYWYRQAAGRGLQLLFYSVGIGQISSEVPQNLSASRPQDRQFILSSKKLLLSDSGFYLCAWSPGIQTEAFFGQGTRLTVV.

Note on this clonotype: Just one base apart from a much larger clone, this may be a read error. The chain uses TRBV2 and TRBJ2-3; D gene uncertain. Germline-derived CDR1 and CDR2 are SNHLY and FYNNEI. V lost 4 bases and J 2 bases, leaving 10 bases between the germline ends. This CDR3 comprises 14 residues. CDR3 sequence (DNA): TGTGCCAGCAGTGCCCTAGTTCTCACAGATACGCAGTATTTT. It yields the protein CASSALVLTDTQYF.

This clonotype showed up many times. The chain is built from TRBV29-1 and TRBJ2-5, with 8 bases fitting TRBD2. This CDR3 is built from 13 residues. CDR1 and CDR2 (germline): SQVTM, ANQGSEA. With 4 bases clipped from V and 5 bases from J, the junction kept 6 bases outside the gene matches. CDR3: CSVVGGARETQYF. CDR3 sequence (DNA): TGCAGCGTTGTCGGGGGGGCGCGGGAGACCCAGTACTTC.

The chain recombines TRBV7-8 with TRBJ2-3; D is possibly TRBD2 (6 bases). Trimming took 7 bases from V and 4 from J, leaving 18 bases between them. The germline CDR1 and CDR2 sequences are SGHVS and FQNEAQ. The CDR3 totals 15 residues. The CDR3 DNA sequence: TGTGCCAGCACCCATTCGGGAGAGAGGGCAGATACGCAGTATTTT. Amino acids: CASTHSGERADTQYF.

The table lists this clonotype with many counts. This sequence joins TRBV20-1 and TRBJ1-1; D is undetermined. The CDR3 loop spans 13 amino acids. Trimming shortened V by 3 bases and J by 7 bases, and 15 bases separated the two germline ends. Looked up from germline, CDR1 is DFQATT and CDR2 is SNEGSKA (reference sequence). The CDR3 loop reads CSARTGLVGEAFF. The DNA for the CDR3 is TGCAGTGCTAGGACCGGCCTCGTCGGTGAAGCTTTCTTT.